The following is a T cell receptor (beta chain) sequence with its context. No antigen is known for it. This sample is drawn from a study of identical twins. Broader study findings: Without tracking the same donors, conclusions rested on cross-sectional statistical analysis. The study found weaker excess twin sharing in beta out-of-frame sequences.

This CDR3 region has 14 residues. CDR1 is MNHNS and CDR2 is SASEGT in the germline V gene. Trimming at V came to 10 bases and at J to 2 bases, leaving 4 bases not matched to a gene. Template switching introduced a universal primer site, and the cDNA bore unique molecular identifiers. TCRdb re-analysed the 5' RACE reads in MiXCR, keeping a single row per CDR3 protein. This sample carries approximately 530,000 distinct CDR3 sequences, 20% to 25% of them seen once, and the ten largest clones take around 0.47%. These data also featured in a second study, about yellow fever vaccine responses in identical twins.

What was sequenced was CD4+ T cells sorted from blood. The clonotype comes from a woman aged 18-29 years in good health. The chain links TRBV6-1 to TRBJ2-3, with TRBD2 identical over 12 bases. This CDR3 reads CATGLAGNTDTQYF. The DNA for the CDR3 is TGTGCCACCGGACTAGCGGGGAACACAGATACGCAGTATTTT.